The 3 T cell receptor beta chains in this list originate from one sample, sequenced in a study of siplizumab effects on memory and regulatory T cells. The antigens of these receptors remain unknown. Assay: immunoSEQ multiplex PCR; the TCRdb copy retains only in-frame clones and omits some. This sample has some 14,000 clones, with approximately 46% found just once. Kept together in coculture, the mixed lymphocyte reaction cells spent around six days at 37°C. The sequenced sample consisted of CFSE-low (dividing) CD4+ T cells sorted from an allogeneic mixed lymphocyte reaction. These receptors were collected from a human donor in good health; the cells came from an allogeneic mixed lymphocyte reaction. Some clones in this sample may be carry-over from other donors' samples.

CDR3 protein: CASSVGTGNEKLFF. The CDR3 coding sequence is TGTGCCAGCAGCGTAGGGACAGGGAATGAAAAACTGTTTTTT. The chain combines TRBV9 with TRBJ1-4, with 8 bases lining up with TRBD1. V gave up 0 bases and J gave up 5 bases; unmatched junction bases: 0. Germline-derived CDR1 and CDR2 are SGDLS and YYNGEE. The CDR3 has 14 amino acids.

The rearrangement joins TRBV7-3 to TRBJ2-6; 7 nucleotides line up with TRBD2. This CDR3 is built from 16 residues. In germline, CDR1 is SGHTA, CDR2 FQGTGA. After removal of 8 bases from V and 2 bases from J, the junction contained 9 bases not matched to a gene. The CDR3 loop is CASANSAGAGANVLTF. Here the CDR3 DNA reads TGTGCCAGCGCCAACTCGGCGGGGGCTGGGGCCAACGTCCTGACTTTC.

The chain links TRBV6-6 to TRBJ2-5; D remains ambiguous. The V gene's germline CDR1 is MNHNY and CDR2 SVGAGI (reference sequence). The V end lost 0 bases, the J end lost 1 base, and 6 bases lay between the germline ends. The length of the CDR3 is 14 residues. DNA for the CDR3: TGTGCCAGCAGTTACTCGTATCGCCAAGAGACCCAGTACTTC. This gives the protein CASSYSYRQETQYF.